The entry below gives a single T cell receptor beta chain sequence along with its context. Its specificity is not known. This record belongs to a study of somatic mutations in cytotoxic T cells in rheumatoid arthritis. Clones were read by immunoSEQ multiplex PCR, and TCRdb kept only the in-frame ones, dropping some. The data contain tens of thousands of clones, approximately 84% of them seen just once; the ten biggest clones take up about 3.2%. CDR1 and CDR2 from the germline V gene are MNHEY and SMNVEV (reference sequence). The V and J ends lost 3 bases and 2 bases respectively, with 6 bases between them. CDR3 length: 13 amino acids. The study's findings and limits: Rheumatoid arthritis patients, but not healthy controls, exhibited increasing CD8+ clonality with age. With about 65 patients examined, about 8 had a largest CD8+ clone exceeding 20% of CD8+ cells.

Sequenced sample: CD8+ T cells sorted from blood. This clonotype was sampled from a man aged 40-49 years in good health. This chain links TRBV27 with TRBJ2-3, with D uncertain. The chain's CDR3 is CASSFAVTDTQYF. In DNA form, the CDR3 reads TGTGCCAGCAGTTTCGCCGTCACAGATACGCAGTATTTT.